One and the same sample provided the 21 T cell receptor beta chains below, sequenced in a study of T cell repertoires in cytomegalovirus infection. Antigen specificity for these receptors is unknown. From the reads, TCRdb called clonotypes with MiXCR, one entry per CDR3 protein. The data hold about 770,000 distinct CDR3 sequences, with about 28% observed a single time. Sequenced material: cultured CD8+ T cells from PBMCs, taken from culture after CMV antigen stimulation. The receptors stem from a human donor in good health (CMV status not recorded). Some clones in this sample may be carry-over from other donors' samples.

The DNA of the CDR3 is TGTGCCAGCAGCTCCTCAGGGATAAGGGCCGGGGAGCTGTTTTTT. It codes for CASSSSGIRAGELFF. V and J are TRBV7-2 and TRBJ2-2; tentatively, D is TRBD1 (5 bases). CDR3 size: 15 residues. Germline V gene sequence: CDR1 SGHTA, CDR2 FQGNSA. V dropped 4 bases and J dropped 6 bases, with 15 bases sitting between them.

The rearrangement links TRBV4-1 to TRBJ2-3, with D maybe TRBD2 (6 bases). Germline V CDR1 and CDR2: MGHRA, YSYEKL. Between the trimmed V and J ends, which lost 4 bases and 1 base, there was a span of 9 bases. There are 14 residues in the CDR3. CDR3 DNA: TGCGCCAGCAGCCCGGGGGATGGCACAGATACGCAGTATTTT. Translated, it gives CASSPGDGTDTQYF.

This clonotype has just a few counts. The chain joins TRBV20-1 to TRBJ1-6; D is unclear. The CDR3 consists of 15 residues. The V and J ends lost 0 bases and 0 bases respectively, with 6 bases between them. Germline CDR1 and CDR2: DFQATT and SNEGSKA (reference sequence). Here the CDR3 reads CSARDSSSYNSPLHF. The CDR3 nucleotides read TGCAGTGCTAGAGATAGCAGCTCCTATAATTCACCCCTCCACTTT.

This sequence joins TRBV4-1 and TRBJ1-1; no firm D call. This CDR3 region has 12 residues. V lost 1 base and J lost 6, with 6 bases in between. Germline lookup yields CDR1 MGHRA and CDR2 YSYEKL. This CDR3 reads CASSQGFSEAFF. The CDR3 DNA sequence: TGCGCCAGCAGCCAAGGTTTCTCTGAAGCTTTCTTT.

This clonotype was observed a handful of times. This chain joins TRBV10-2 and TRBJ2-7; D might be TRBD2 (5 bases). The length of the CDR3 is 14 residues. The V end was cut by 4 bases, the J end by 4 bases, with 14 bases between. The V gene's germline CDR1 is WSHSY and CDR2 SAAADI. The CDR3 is CASSGGMGSYEQYF. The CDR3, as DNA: TGCGCCAGCAGTGGAGGGATGGGGTCATACGAGCAGTACTTC.

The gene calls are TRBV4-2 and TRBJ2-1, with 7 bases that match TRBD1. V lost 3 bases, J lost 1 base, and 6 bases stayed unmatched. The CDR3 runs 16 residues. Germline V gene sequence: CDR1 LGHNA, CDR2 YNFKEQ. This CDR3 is CASSHRQGSSYNEQFF. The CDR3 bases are TGTGCCAGCAGCCACCGACAGGGATCATCCTACAATGAGCAGTTCTTC.

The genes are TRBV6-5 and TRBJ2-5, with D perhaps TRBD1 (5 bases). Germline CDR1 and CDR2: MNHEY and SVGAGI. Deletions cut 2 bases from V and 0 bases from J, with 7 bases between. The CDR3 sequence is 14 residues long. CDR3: CASSYVTDQETQYF. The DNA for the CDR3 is TGTGCCAGCAGTTACGTGACAGACCAAGAGACCCAGTACTTC.

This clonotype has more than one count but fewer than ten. CDR3 nucleotides: TGTGCCAGCAGCCAAGATCCTGACACAGCGTATGAAAAACTGTTTTTT. Protein: CASSQDPDTAYEKLFF. The chain uses TRBV3-1 and TRBJ1-4; D is unresolved. Germline loops: CDR1 LGHDT, CDR2 YNNKEL (reference sequence). Trimming took off 0 bases at V and 6 bases at J, with 14 bases between the two ends. This CDR3 is 16 amino acids long.

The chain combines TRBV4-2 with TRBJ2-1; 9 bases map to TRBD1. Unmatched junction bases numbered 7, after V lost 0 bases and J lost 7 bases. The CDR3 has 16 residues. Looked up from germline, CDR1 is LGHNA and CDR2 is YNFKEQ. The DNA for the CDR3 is TGTGCCAGCAGCCAAGAGGGGACAGGGTACAGGAATGAGCAGTTCTTC. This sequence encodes CASSQEGTGYRNEQFF.

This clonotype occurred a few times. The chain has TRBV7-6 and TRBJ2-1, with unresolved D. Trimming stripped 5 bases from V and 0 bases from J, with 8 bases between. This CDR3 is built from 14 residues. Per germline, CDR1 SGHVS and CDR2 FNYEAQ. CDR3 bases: TGTGCCAGCAGCCCTCCGGCCTCCTACAATGAGCAGTTCTTC. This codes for CASSPPASYNEQFF.

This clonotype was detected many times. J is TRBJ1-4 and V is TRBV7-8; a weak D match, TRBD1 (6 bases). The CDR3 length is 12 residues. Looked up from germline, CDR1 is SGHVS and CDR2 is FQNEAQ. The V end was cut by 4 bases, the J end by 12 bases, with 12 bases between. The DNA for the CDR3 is TGTGCCAGCAGCTCCGGGAGGGGGGAACTGTTTTTT. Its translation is CASSSGRGELFF. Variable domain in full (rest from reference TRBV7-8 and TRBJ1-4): GAGVSQSPRYKVAKRGQDVALRCDPISGHVSLFWYQQALGQGPEFLTYFQNEAQLDKSGLPSDRFFAERPEGSVSTLKIQRTQQEDSAVYLCASSSGRGELFFGSGTQLSVL.

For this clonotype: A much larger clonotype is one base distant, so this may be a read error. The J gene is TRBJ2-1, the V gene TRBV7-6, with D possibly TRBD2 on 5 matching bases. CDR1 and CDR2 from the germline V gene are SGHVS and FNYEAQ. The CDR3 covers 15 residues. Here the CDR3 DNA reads TGTGGCAGCAGCCCACTAGATTCCAACTACAATGAGCAGTTCTTC. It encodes CGSSPLDSNYNEQFF.

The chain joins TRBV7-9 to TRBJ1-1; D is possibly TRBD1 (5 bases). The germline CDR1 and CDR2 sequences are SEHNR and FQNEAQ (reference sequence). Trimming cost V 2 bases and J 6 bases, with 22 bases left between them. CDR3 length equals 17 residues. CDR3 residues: CASSLNFGRGEAPEAFF. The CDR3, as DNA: TGTGCCAGCAGCTTAAATTTTGGGAGAGGGGAGGCGCCTGAAGCTTTCTTT.

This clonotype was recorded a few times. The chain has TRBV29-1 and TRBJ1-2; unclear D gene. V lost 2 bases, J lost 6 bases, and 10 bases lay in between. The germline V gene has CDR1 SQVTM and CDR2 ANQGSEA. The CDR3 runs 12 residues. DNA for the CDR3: TGCAGCGTTGAACCGGACTGGGATGGCTACACCTTC. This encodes CSVEPDWDGYTF. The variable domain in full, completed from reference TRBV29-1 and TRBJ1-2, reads SAVISQKPSRDICQRGTSLTIQCQVDSQVTMMFWYRQQPGQSLTLIATANQGSEATYESGFVIDKFPISRPNLTFSTLTVSNMSPEDSSIYLCSVEPDWDGYTFGSGTRLTVV.

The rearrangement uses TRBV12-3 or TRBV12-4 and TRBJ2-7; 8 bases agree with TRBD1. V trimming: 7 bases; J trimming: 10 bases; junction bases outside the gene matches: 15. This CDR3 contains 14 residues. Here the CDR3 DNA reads TGTGCCAGCACCCATTTAGGACAGGGTCCTGAACAGTACTTC. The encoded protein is CASTHLGQGPEQYF.

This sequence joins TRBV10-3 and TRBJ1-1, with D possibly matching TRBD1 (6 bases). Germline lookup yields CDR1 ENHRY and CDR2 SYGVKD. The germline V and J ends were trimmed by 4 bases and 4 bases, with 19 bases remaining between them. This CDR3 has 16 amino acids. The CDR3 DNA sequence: TGTGCCATCAGTGCAACGCAACAGGGAAGGCCCACTGAAGCTTTCTTT. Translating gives CAISATQQGRPTEAFF.

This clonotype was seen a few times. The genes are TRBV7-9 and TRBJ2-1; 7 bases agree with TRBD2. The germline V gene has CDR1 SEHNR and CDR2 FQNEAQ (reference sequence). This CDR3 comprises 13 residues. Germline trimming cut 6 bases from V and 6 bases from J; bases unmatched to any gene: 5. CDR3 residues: CASRREGGNEQFF. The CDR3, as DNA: TGTGCCAGCAGGAGGGAGGGAGGCAATGAGCAGTTCTTC. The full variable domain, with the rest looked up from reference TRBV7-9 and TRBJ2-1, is DTGVSQNPRHKITKRGQNVTFRCDPISEHNRLYWYRQTLGQGPEFLTYFQNEAQLEKSRLLSDRFSAERPKGSFSTLEIQRTEQGDSAMYLCASRREGGNEQFFGPGTRLTVL.

The CDR3 is CASSYGTFNSYTF. CDR3 in DNA: TGTGCCAGCAGCTACGGGACATTCAACAGCTACACCTTC. The V gene is TRBV5-6, the J gene TRBJ1-2, with D maybe TRBD1 (6 bases). Trimming pared 3 bases from V and 9 bases from J, leaving 15 bases between. Germline loops: CDR1 SGHDT, CDR2 YYEEEE. This CDR3 contains 13 residues.

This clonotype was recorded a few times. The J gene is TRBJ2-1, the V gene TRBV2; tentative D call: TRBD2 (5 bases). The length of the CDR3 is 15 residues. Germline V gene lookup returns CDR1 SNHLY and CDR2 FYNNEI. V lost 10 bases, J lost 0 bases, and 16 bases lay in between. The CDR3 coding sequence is TGTGCCAAAGCCGGCACTAGTGGCTCCTACAATGAGCAGTTCTTC. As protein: CAKAGTSGSYNEQFF.

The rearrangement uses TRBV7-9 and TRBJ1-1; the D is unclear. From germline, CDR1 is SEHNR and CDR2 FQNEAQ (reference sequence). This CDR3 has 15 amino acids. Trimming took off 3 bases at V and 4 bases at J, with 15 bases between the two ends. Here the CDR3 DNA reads TGTGCCAGCAGCTTGGATATCGTGTGGGGCACTGAAGCTTTCTTT. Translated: CASSLDIVWGTEAFF.

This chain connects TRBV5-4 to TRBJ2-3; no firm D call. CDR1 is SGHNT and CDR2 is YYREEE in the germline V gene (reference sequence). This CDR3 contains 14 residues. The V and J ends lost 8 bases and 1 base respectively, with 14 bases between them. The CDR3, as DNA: TGTGCCAGTAGTGGCGTTGACCGCACAGATACGCAGTATTTT. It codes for CASSGVDRTDTQYF.